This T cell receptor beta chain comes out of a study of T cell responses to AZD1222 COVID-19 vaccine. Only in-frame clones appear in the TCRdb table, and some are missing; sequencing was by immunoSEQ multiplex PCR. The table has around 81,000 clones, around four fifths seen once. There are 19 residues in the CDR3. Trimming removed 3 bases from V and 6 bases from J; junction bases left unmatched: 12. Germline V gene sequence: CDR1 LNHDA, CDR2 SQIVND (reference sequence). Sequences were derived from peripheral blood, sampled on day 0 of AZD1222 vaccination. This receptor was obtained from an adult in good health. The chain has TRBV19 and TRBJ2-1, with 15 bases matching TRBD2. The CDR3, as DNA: TGTGCCAGTAGTATCGACACCGGGACTAGCGGGGGGCACCGCAATGAGCAGTTCTTC. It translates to CASSIDTGTSGGHRNEQFF.